This T cell receptor (beta chain) was captured by sequencing in a study of human T cells and chemical hapten exposure. A single record per CDR3 protein comes from TCRdb applying MiXCR to the RACE reads. There are over 100,000 distinct CDR3 sequences in the sample; roughly 9% occur only once, and 2.5% to 3.5% lies in the top ten. Documented time point: patch test 2, 6 weeks after DPC sensitization. Treatment: therapeutic diphenylcyclopropenone sensitization with weekly scalp DPC. At least ten counts were recorded for this clonotype. The CDR3 is 12 amino acids. V gave up 4 bases and J gave up 2 bases, with 3 bases separating them. Germline V gene data show CDR1 as LGHNA and CDR2 as YSLEER.

The sequence came from a woman aged 35 to 49 with alopecia areata. Some clones in this sample may be carry-over from other donors' samples. The sample in question was whole blood, obtained in connection with sensitization to the hapten diphenylcyclopropenone (DPC). The chain is built from TRBV4-3 and TRBJ2-1; D call uncertain. The CDR3 nucleotides read TGCGCCAGCAGCCGCACCTACAATGAGCAGTTCTTC. Translating gives CASSRTYNEQFF.